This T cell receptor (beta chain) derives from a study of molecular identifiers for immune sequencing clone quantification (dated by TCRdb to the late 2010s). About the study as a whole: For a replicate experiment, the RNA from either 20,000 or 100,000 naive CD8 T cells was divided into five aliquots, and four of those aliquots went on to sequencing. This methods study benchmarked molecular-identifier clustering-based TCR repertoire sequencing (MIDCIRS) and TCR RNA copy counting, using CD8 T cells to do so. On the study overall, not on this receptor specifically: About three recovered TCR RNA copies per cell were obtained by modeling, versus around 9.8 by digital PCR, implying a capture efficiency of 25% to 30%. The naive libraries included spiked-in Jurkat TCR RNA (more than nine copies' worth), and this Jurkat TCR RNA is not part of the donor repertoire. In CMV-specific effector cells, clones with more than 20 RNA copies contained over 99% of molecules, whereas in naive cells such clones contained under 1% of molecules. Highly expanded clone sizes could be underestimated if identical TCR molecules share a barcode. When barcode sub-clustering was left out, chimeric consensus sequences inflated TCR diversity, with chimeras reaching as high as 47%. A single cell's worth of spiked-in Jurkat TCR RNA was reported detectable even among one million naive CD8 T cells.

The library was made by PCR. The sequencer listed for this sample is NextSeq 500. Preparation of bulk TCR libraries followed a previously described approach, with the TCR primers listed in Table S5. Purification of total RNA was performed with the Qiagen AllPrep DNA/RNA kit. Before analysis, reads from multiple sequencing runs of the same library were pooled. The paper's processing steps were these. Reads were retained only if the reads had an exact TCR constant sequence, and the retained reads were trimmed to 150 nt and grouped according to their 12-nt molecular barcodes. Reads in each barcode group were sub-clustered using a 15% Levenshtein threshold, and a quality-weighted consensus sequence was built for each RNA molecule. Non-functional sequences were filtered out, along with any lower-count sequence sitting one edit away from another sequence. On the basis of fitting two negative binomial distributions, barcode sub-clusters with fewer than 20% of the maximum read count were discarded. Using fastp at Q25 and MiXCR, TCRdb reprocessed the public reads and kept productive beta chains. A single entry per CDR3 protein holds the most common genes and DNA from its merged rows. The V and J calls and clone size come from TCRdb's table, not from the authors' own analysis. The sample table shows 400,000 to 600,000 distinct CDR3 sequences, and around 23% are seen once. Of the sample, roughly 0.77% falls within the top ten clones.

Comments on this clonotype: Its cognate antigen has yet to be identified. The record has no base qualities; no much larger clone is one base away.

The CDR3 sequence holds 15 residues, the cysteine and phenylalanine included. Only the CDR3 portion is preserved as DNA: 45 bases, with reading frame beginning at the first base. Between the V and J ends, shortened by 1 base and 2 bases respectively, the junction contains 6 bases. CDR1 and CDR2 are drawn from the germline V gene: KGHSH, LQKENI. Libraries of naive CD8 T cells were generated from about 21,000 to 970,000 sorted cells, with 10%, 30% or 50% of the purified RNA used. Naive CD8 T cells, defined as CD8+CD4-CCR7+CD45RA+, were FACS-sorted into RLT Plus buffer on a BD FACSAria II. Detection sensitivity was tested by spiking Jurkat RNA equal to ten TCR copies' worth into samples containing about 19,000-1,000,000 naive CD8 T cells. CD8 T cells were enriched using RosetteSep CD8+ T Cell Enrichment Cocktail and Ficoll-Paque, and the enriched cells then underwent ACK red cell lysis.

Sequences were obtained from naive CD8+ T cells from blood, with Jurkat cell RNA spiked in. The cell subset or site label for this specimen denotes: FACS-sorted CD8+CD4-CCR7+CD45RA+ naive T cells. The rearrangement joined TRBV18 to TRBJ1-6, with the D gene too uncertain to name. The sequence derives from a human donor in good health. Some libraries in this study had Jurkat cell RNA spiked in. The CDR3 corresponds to CASSPREPYNSPLHF. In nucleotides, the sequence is TGTGCCAGCTCACCACGGGAGCCCTATAATTCACCCCTCCACTTT.